The clone carrying this TCR beta chain appeared a few times. Its antigen remains unidentified. The germline V and J ends were trimmed by 5 bases and 1 base, with 11 bases remaining between them. Germline CDR1 reads SGHTA; CDR2 reads FQGNSA. The CDR3 is 14 amino acids. The sample originates from a study of cytomegalovirus exposure and HLA in healthy donors. Study as a whole: Per a later analysis, the 666 first-cohort and some 110 validation repertoires shared one platform. Whole-study findings and limits: Many donors shared some public TCRs, even though most TCR sequences were rare.

This table comes from immunoSEQ multiplex PCR, and its TCRdb copy is limited to in-frame clones, with some not included. The table includes 200,000 to 300,000 clones, roughly 91% detected once. Separate from the approximately 670-subject first cohort, the roughly 110-subject validation cohort was the one that the donors belonged to. The clonotype was recovered from a woman aged 25-40 years in good health and CMV-seronegative. This chain connects TRBV7-2 to TRBJ1-1; unclear D gene. The sample was PBMCs. CDR3 sequence (DNA): TGTGCCAGCAGCATACAATCGTCGAACACTGAAGCTTTCTTT. It is translated as CASSIQSSNTEAFF.